These T cell receptor beta chains were read from a single sample in a study of shared clonotypes between healthy human individuals. Repertoires were generated with immunoSEQ multiplex PCR, while TCRdb's copy carries only in-frame clones and drops some. The sample has 1.5 million to 2.5 million clones; approximately 94% are singletons. Sample: naive CD8+ T cells sorted from blood. The receptors shown here come from a man aged 18 to 29 in good health. The CDR3 runs from the conserved cysteine through the conserved F or W. The order of the fields is J gene, V gene, D gene, clone size, CDR3 DNA, CDR3 protein. D genes are given only for firm matches. Size values are once, few and many counts, or a class for expanded clones, and some rows have none.

TRBJ1-3,TRBV28,TRBD1,.,TGTGCCAGCAGTCCCGGGACAGGGGGCGCAAACGGAAACACCATATATTTT,CASSPGTGGANGNTIYF
TRBJ1-1,TRBV6-5,.,.,TGTGCCAGCAGTTACTCGAGCGTCCTGAACACTGAAGCTTTCTTT,CASSYSSVLNTEAFF
TRBJ1-1,TRBV11-2,.,.,TGTGCCAGCAGCGCACATCAGGCCATGAACACTGAAGCTTTCTTT,CASSAHQAMNTEAFF
TRBJ2-7,TRBV4-1,.,.,TGCGCCAGCAGCCAAGAAAAAGTGGCCTTCCCTTTCTACGAGCAGTACTTC,CASSQEKVAFPFYEQYF
TRBJ1-2,TRBV29-1,TRBD1,.,TGCAGCGTTGAGCCGGGACAGGATCAAGATGGCTACACCTTC,CSVEPGQDQDGYTF
TRBJ1-6,TRBV30,.,.,TGTGCCGGAGATTCACCCCTCCACTTT,CAGDSPLHF
TRBJ2-7,TRBV27,TRBD1,.,TGTGCCAGCAGATACAGGGGCTCCTACGAGCAGTACTTC,CASRYRGSYEQYF
TRBJ2-2,TRBV11-2,TRBD2,.,TGTGCCAGCAGCCCGCCCGAGAGCGGGAGGGCCGGGACCGGGGAGCTGTTTTTT,CASSPPESGRAGTGELFF
TRBJ2-5,TRBV5-4,TRBD2,.,TGTGCCAGCAGCGCGGGACTAGCGGGAGAGAACCAAGAGACCCAGTACTTC,CASSAGLAGENQETQYF
TRBJ2-7,TRBV13,.,.,TGTGCCAGCAGCCCCCGCCTCACCTACGAGCAGTACTTC,CASSPRLTYEQYF
TRBJ2-5,TRBV2,TRBD2,.,TGTGCCAGCGGGCGGGAGGAAGAGACCCAGTACTTC,CASGREEETQYF
TRBJ1-4,TRBV9,.,.,TGTGCCAGCAGCTTACAGGGTGGCGATGAAAAACTGTTTTTT,CASSLQGGDEKLFF
TRBJ2-5,TRBV4-3,TRBD1,.,TGCGCCAGCAGCCCGGACAGGTCATCGGGACGAGAGACCCAGTACTTC,CASSPDRSSGRETQYF
TRBJ2-7,TRBV6-6,TRBD1,few,TGTGCCAGCACCCCTTCCGGGACAGGGAGTAGCGAGCAGTACTTC,CASTPSGTGSSEQYF
TRBJ2-3,TRBV5-1,.,.,TGCGCCAGCAGCCCGGGGCAGGGGAGGGGTTTCGCAGATACGCAGTATTTT,CASSPGQGRGFADTQYF
TRBJ2-7,TRBV28,.,.,TGTGCCAGCAGTTTAGACGGTTCCTACGAGCAGTACTTC,CASSLDGSYEQYF
TRBJ2-7,TRBV7-9,TRBD2,once,TGTGCCAGCAGCTTAGGTAGGACTAGCGGTTCCTACGAGCAGTACTTC,CASSLGRTSGSYEQYF
TRBJ2-1,TRBV28,TRBD2,.,TGTGCCAGCAGTTTCCCCACTAGCGGGTTGTACAATGAGCAGTTCTTC,CASSFPTSGLYNEQFF
TRBJ1-4,TRBV7-8,.,.,TGTGCCAGCAGCTTAGCAGGCGGCAGAATTTCGGGACGCGAACTGTTTTTT,CASSLAGGRISGRELFF
TRBJ1-4,TRBV25-1,.,.,TGTGCCAGCAACTCGGACGAAAAACTGTTTTTT,CASNSDEKLFF
TRBJ1-2,TRBV4-3,.,once,TGCGCCAGCAGCCCTATCGGACATGGGGACTATGGCTACACCTTC,CASSPIGHGDYGYTF
TRBJ2-7,TRBV4-1,.,.,TGCGCCAGCAGCCAAGATGAGCTGGAAGAAGGACCCGAGCAGTACTTC,CASSQDELEEGPEQYF
TRBJ1-1,TRBV13,.,.,TGTGCCAGCAGCTCATGGGCGAACTTGGGGATGAACACTGAAGCTTTCTTT,CASSSWANLGMNTEAFF
TRBJ2-3,TRBV10-3,.,.,TGTGCCATCAGTGAGTTAATAAGAGGGAACGATACGCAGTATTTT,CAISELIRGNDTQYF
TRBJ2-2,TRBV28,TRBD1,.,TGTGCCAGCAGTGGACAGGGAAAAAACACCGGGGAGCTGTTTTTT,CASSGQGKNTGELFF
TRBJ2-5,TRBV28,TRBD2,.,TGTGCCAGCAGTTCATGGACTAGCGGGGAGGGTGAGACCCAGTACTTC,CASSSWTSGEGETQYF